The 16 T cell receptor beta chains given below trace back to one sample, sequenced in a study of shared clonotypes between healthy human individuals. Assay: immunoSEQ multiplex PCR; the TCRdb copy retains only in-frame clones and omits some. In the table there are around 940,000 clones, more than 75% of which are singletons. Sequencing input: memory CD4+ T cells sorted from blood. Noted subset: CD45RA-negative fraction. All receptors come from a man younger than 35 in good health.

The chain links TRBV15 to TRBJ2-3; unclear D gene. Germline lookup yields CDR1 LNHNV and CDR2 YYDKDF (reference sequence). Trimming cost V 7 bases and J 1 base, with 15 bases left between them. The CDR3 runs to 15 residues. The CDR3 sequence is CATTVGLVGTDTQYF. CDR3 bases: TGTGCCACCACCGTTGGTCTAGTAGGCACAGATACGCAGTATTTT. The complete variable domain, with remaining parts taken from reference TRBV15 and TRBJ2-3, reads DAMVIQNPRYQVTQFGKPVTLSCSQTLNHNVMYWYQQKSSQAPKLLFHYYDKDFNNEADTPDNFQSRRPNTSFCFLDIRSPGLGDTAMYLCATTVGLVGTDTQYFGPGTRLTVL.

The chain combines TRBV9 with TRBJ1-3; no definite D call. V lost 3 bases and J 0 bases, leaving 7 bases between the germline ends. This CDR3 has 14 residues. Germline V gives CDR1 SGDLS, CDR2 YYNGEE. In DNA form, the CDR3 reads TGTGCCAGCAGCGCGGAGCTCTCTGGAAACACCATATATTTT. It codes for CASSAELSGNTIYF.

Notes on this clone: This sample also contains other DNA sequences that code for the same CDR3. This rearrangement joins TRBV7-2 to TRBJ1-6; possible D gene TRBD1, 5 bases. The ends were cut back, 1 base at V and 0 bases at J, with 10 bases in the middle. Germline CDR1 reads SGHTA; CDR2 reads FQGNSA. The CDR3 loop spans 17 amino acids. The CDR3: CASSLGGAGSYNSPLHF. The CDR3 DNA reads as TGTGCCAGCAGCTTAGGTGGGGCGGGCTCCTATAATTCACCCCTCCACTTT. The full variable domain, rest sourced from reference TRBV7-2 and TRBJ1-6, is GAGVSQSPSNKVTEKGKDVELRCDPISGHTALYWYRQSLGQGLEFLIYFQGNSAPDKSGLPSDRFSAERTGGSVSTLTIQRTQQEDSAVYLCASSLGGAGSYNSPLHFGNGTRLTVT.

The J gene is TRBJ2-5, the V gene TRBV7-2; TRBD1 matches 7 bases. The DNA end lines up better with TRBJ2-7; the J call may be wrong. This CDR3 has 13 amino acids. CDR1 and CDR2 from the germline V gene are SGHTA and FQGNSA. The CDR3 DNA reads as TGTGCCAGCAGCCCAGACAGGGTCTACGAGCAGTACTTC. Its translation is CASSPDRVYEQYF.

This clone was observed a single time. The V gene is TRBV15, the J gene TRBJ2-3, with D possibly being TRBD2 (6 bases). The CDR3 sequence is 15 residues long. Trimming removed 3 bases at V and 0 bases at J, with 10 bases between. Germline V gives CDR1 LNHNV, CDR2 YYDKDF (reference sequence). CDR3 sequence (DNA): TGTGCCACCAGCAGCGGGGGAGTTAGCACAGATACGCAGTATTTT. As protein: CATSSGGVSTDTQYF.

The DNA for the CDR3 is TGCGCCAGCAGCTTGGAAGGGGCCCAAGAGACCCAGTACTTC. Protein: CASSLEGAQETQYF. The chain uses TRBV5-1 and TRBJ2-5, with D tentatively TRBD1 (5 bases). CDR1 is SGHRS and CDR2 is YFSETQ in the germline V gene. This CDR3 has 14 residues. The germline V and J ends were trimmed by 0 bases and 1 base, with 7 bases remaining between them.

The count of this clone is one. This chain links TRBV2 with TRBJ2-1, with 10 bases that match TRBD1. Germline V gene data show CDR1 as SNHLY and CDR2 as FYNNEI. The trim removed 6 bases at V and 6 bases at J, leaving 8 bases unmatched. This CDR3 is 15 amino acids long. CDR3 sequence reads: CASSQDRGGVNEQFF. CDR3 bases: TGTGCCAGCAGCCAGGACAGGGGGGGAGTCAATGAGCAGTTCTTC. The variable domain in full, with the rest retrieved from reference TRBV2 and TRBJ2-1, is EPEVTQTPSHQVTQMGQEVILRCVPISNHLYFYWYRQILGQKVEFLVSFYNNEISEKSEIFDDQFSVERPDGSNFTLKIRSTKLEDSAMYFCASSQDRGGVNEQFFGPGTRLTVL.

The chain recombines TRBV29-1 with TRBJ1-4, with no clear D. The CDR3 loop spans 13 amino acids. With 4 bases removed from V and 3 bases from J, the gap between germline ends came to 9 bases. Germline V gene sequence: CDR1 SQVTM, CDR2 ANQGSEA. CDR3 DNA sequence: TGCAGCGTTGGGACCTGGGCTAATGAAAAACTGTTTTTT. Protein: CSVGTWANEKLFF. The variable domain in full, completed from reference TRBV29-1 and TRBJ1-4, reads SAVISQKPSRDICQRGTSLTIQCQVDSQVTMMFWYRQQPGQSLTLIATANQGSEATYESGFVIDKFPISRPNLTFSTLTVSNMSPEDSSIYLCSVGTWANEKLFFGSGTQLSVL.

V is TRBV5-1 and J is TRBJ1-1; 7 bases map to TRBD1. CDR1 is SGHRS, CDR2 YFSETQ, per germline. This CDR3 region has 16 residues. The ends lost 4 bases at V and 0 bases at J; junction bases unmatched: 9. The CDR3 DNA reads as TGCGCCAGCAGCGCGGAACAGGGGACCCTGAACACTGAAGCTTTCTTT. Translation gives CASSAEQGTLNTEAFF.

J is TRBJ2-5 and V is TRBV19, with TRBD2 as a possible D gene (6 bases). The germline V gene has CDR1 LNHDA and CDR2 SQIVND (reference sequence). This CDR3 region has 15 residues. V gave up 5 bases and J gave up 4 bases, with 17 bases separating them. This CDR3 is CASSPQRRGTETQYF. DNA of the CDR3: TGTGCCAGTAGTCCCCAGCGGAGGGGTACAGAGACCCAGTACTTC.

The chain couples TRBV30 to TRBJ2-5; D is ambiguous. The V end lost 3 bases, the J end lost 2 bases, and 10 bases lay between the germline ends. Germline-derived CDR1 and CDR2 are GTSNPN and SVGIG (reference sequence). The CDR3 is made up of 13 amino acids. CDR3 region: CAWRKPGQETQYF. The CDR3 nucleotides read TGTGCCTGGAGAAAACCAGGACAAGAGACCCAGTACTTC.

The chain uses TRBV2 and TRBJ2-7; D is possibly TRBD1 (6 bases). Trimming took off 6 bases at V and 4 bases at J, with 10 bases between the two ends. Germline V gene data show CDR1 as SNHLY and CDR2 as FYNNEI. This CDR3 comprises 12 residues. The CDR3 DNA sequence: TGTGCCAGCAGAAGGGACAATTACGAGCAGTACTTC. Encoded protein: CASRRDNYEQYF.

This chain joins TRBV9 and TRBJ1-2; 7 nucleotides align to TRBD1. The V and J ends lost 4 bases and 7 bases, in that order; junction bases with no gene match: 4. CDR1 SGDLS and CDR2 YYNGEE come from the germline V gene. The CDR3 loop spans 12 amino acids. The CDR3: CASSTRDSGYTF. The CDR3 DNA reads TGTGCCAGCAGCACCCGGGACAGTGGCTACACCTTC.

As for this clone: Within the sample, other DNA sequences also encode this same CDR3. V and J are TRBV18 and TRBJ1-1, with D perhaps matching TRBD1 (6 bases). The CDR3 loop spans 14 amino acids. Germline V gene sequence: CDR1 KGHSH, CDR2 LQKENI. V was trimmed by 3 bases and J by 4 bases, leaving 12 bases between them. The CDR3 sequence is CASSPGGRGTEAFF. The CDR3 coding sequence is TGTGCCAGCTCACCCGGGGGGCGAGGCACTGAAGCTTTCTTT. Full variable domain (missing parts from reference TRBV18 and TRBJ1-1): NAGVMQNPRHLVRRRGQEARLRCSPMKGHSHVYWYRQLPEEGLKFMVYLQKENIIDESGMPKERFSAEFPKEGPSILRIQQVVRGDSAAYFCASSPGGRGTEAFFGQGTRLTVV.

The chain combines TRBV2 with TRBJ2-7; D unclear. Trimming stripped 3 bases from V and 7 bases from J, with 13 bases between. The V gene's germline CDR1 is SNHLY and CDR2 FYNNEI. The length of the CDR3 is 13 residues. The CDR3 loop is CASSDSEWGEQYF. Written as DNA, the CDR3 is TGTGCCAGCAGTGACTCGGAGTGGGGTGAGCAGTACTTC.

The CDR3 DNA reads TGTGCCATCAGTGAGGTAGACCCCGGGACAGGGGGCTATGAGCAGTTCTTC. It is translated as CAISEVDPGTGGYEQFF. The V gene is TRBV10-3, the J gene TRBJ2-1; 12 bases fit TRBD1. From germline, CDR1 is ENHRY and CDR2 SYGVKD. This CDR3 region has 17 residues. The V gene end was trimmed by 2 bases and the J gene end by 8 bases; junction bases not matched to a gene: 10.